Shown below are 4 T cell receptor beta chains from a single sample sequenced in a study of blood T cell repertoires in COVID-19. TCRdb's table, derived via immunoSEQ multiplex PCR, lists solely in-frame clones and lacks some. The sample lists hundreds of thousands of clones, 84% occurring once. Sequencing was done on a sample of PBMCs or T cells enriched from blood (not recorded which). These receptors were collected from a woman between 40 and 55 years old who had recovered from COVID-19.

V is TRBV30 and J is TRBJ1-1; unclear D gene. Per the germline V gene, CDR1 is GTSNPN and CDR2 is SVGIG (reference sequence). CDR3 size: 13 residues. Trimming cost V 4 bases and J 0 bases, with 9 bases left between them. CDR3: CAWKNSLNTEAFF. The CDR3 nucleotides read TGTGCCTGGAAAAATAGCTTGAACACTGAAGCTTTCTTT.

The chain recombines TRBV2 with TRBJ2-1; TRBD2 might be the D (5 bases). CDR1 is SNHLY and CDR2 is FYNNEI in the germline V gene. The CDR3 runs 15 residues. V lost 1 base, J lost 4 bases, and 11 bases lay in between. In nucleotides, the CDR3 is TGTGCCAGCAGTGAAGTCGGACTGGGATACAATGAGCAGTTCTTC. Its protein is CASSEVGLGYNEQFF.

The chain employs TRBV6-6 and TRBJ2-7; 8 bases fit TRBD1. CDR1 is MNHNY and CDR2 is SVGAGI in the germline V gene (reference sequence). This CDR3 is built from 14 residues. The V segment lost 4 bases and the J segment 5 bases; nucleotides outside the gene matches: 7. This CDR3 is CASSSRQGWDEQYF. CDR3 DNA: TGTGCCAGCAGTTCTCGACAGGGGTGGGACGAGCAGTACTTC.

The chain joins TRBV19 to TRBJ2-1, with TRBD2 matching 7 bases. This CDR3 comprises 13 residues. CDR1 LNHDA and CDR2 SQIVND come from the germline V gene (reference sequence). Germline trimming cut 5 bases from V and 4 bases from J; bases unmatched to any gene: 2. CDR3 region: CASSQRDYNEQFF. For the CDR3, the DNA is TGTGCCAGTAGTCAGCGGGATTACAATGAGCAGTTCTTC. The variable domain in full, completed from reference TRBV19 and TRBJ2-1, reads DGGITQSPKYLFRKEGQNVTLSCEQNLNHDAMYWYRQDPGQGLRLIYYSQIVNDFQKGDIAEGYSVSREKKESFPLTVTSAQKNPTAFYLCASSQRDYNEQFFGPGTRLTVL.